Presented here are 25 T cell receptor beta chains from one specimen sequenced in a study of blood T cell repertoires in COVID-19. Clones were read by immunoSEQ multiplex PCR, and TCRdb kept only the in-frame ones, dropping some. Seen here are 90,000 or so clones, 88% observed once, and the top ten hold around 0.47%. Sequences were obtained from peripheral blood. These receptors all come from a man aged 55 to 70 with acute or convalescent COVID-19.

This clone appeared once. The J gene is TRBJ2-3, the V gene TRBV27; TRBD1 agrees at 7 bases. The CDR3 length is 15 residues. Germline V gene lookup returns CDR1 MNHEY and CDR2 SMNVEV (reference sequence). Trimming cost V 2 bases and J 2 bases; bases outside gene matches: 4. CDR3 nucleotide sequence: TGTGCCAGCAGTTTAGGGGGACAGAACACAGATACGCAGTATTTT. It translates to CASSLGGQNTDTQYF.

The rearrangement uses TRBV7-6 and TRBJ2-2; 7 bases map to TRBD1. The CDR3 is 19 residues long. The junction had 14 bases not matched to a gene; V was cut back by 0 bases and J by 4 bases. Germline CDR1 reads SGHVS; CDR2 reads FNYEAQ. The CDR3 bases are TGTGCCAGCAGCTTAGCGAGCAGGGGGTCTGTTGTCCTCACCGGGGAGCTGTTTTTT. Translation: CASSLASRGSVVLTGELFF. The whole variable domain, remainder taken from reference TRBV7-6 and TRBJ2-2, is GAGVSQSPRYKVTKRGQDVALRCDPISGHVSLYWYRQALGQGPEFLTYFNYEAQQDKSGLPNDRFSAERPEGSISTLTIQRTEQRDSAMYRCASSLASRGSVVLTGELFFGEGSRLTVL.

This clone has only one observation. The chain joins TRBV4-1 to TRBJ2-2; D is ambiguous. The germline gives CDR1 MGHRA, CDR2 YSYEKL. The CDR3 covers 15 residues. The V end was cut by 0 bases, the J end by 5 bases, with 10 bases between. The DNA for the CDR3 is TGCGCCAGCAGCCAAGATCTAGTTGGGACCGGGGAGCTGTTTTTT. Its protein product is CASSQDLVGTGELFF.

To note about this clone: This CDR3 is also generated by other DNA sequences in the sample. CDR3 coding DNA: TGCGCCAGCAGCCCCCGGACGGGAAACACCGGGGAGCTGTTTTTT. Protein product: CASSPRTGNTGELFF. The chain has TRBV5-1 and TRBJ2-2; a possible D gene is TRBD2 (5 bases). Trimming shortened V by 4 bases and J by 2 bases, and 12 bases separated the two germline ends. The CDR3 sequence is 15 residues long. Germline values: CDR1 SGHRS, CDR2 YFSETQ. Complete variable domain (other parts from reference TRBV5-1 and TRBJ2-2): KAGVTQTPRYLIKTRGQQVTLSCSPISGHRSVSWYQQTPGQGLQFLFEYFSETQRNKGNFPGRFSGRQFSNSRSEMNVSTLELGDSALYLCASSPRTGNTGELFFGEGSRLTVL.

This clone was recorded a few times. The chain has TRBV4-1 and TRBJ1-1, with D unresolved. Germline values: CDR1 MGHRA, CDR2 YSYEKL. The V end lost 4 bases, the J end lost 1 base, and 7 bases lay between the germline ends. The CDR3 totals 13 residues. CDR3 nucleotide sequence: TGCGCCAGCAGCCTAGGCGGGAACACTGAAGCTTTCTTT. It codes for CASSLGGNTEAFF.

This clone showed up just once. J is TRBJ2-2 and V is TRBV5-1; 8 nucleotides align to TRBD1. The CDR3 length is 16 residues. Germline CDR1 and CDR2: SGHRS and YFSETQ. Trimming at V came to 0 bases and at J to 2 bases, leaving 3 bases not matched to a gene. CDR3 protein: CASSLAAGGNTGELFF. CDR3 sequence (DNA): TGCGCCAGCAGCTTGGCCGCAGGGGGCAACACCGGGGAGCTGTTTTTT.

V and J are TRBV27 and TRBJ2-6; D is perhaps TRBD1 (6 bases). This CDR3 spans 18 amino acids. Trimming left V 0 bases short and J 0 bases short, with 12 bases between. The germline CDR1 and CDR2 sequences are MNHEY and SMNVEV (reference sequence). The CDR3 DNA reads TGTGCCAGCAGTTTATCGTGGACAGCCAACTCTGGGGCCAACGTCCTGACTTTC. The encoded protein is CASSLSWTANSGANVLTF.

This sequence joins TRBV18 and TRBJ2-1; the D gene is possibly TRBD2 (6 bases). Per germline, CDR1 KGHSH and CDR2 LQKENI. Trimming took 6 bases from V and 5 from J, leaving 20 bases between them. CDR3 length: 16 amino acids. The CDR3 sequence: CASSRSTLAGNNEQFF. CDR3 nucleotides: TGTGCCAGCTCTCGGTCGACACTAGCAGGCAACAATGAGCAGTTCTTC.

The rearrangement links TRBV6-5 to TRBJ2-5, with unresolved D. The V and J ends lost 0 bases and 1 base respectively, with 6 bases between them. CDR1 and CDR2 (germline): MNHEY, SVGAGI. CDR3 length: 14 residues. CDR3 in amino acids: CASSYSRSQETQYF. The CDR3 DNA is TGTGCCAGCAGTTACTCCCGGTCCCAAGAGACCCAGTACTTC.

A single count supports this clone. V gene TRBV5-1 combines with J gene TRBJ2-7; possibly TRBD2 for D (5 bases). Trimming pared 1 base from V and 6 bases from J, leaving 11 bases between. The germline V gene has CDR1 SGHRS and CDR2 YFSETQ. The CDR3 spans 13 residues. CDR3 residues: CASSLFRGSEQYF. DNA for the CDR3: TGCGCCAGCAGCTTGTTTAGAGGGAGCGAGCAGTACTTC.

Only one count was recorded for this clone. The V and J genes are TRBV5-1 and TRBJ2-7, with no clear D. The CDR3 is made up of 12 amino acids. V lost 0 bases and J 3 bases, leaving 4 bases between the germline ends. Germline V gives CDR1 SGHRS, CDR2 YFSETQ. CDR3 nucleotides: TGCGCCAGCAGCTTGGGCGACTACGAGCAGTACTTC. This encodes CASSLGDYEQYF.

The chain joins TRBV4-1 to TRBJ1-1, with 7 positions matching TRBD1. The V segment lost 2 bases and the J segment 0 bases; nucleotides outside the gene matches: 3. The CDR3 consists of 15 residues. Germline values: CDR1 MGHRA, CDR2 YSYEKL. The CDR3, as DNA: TGCGCCAGCAGCCAAAGGACAGGCATGAACACTGAAGCTTTCTTT. As protein: CASSQRTGMNTEAFF.

The chain joins TRBV11-2 to TRBJ1-3; D possibly corresponds to TRBD1 (6 bases). Germline-derived CDR1 and CDR2 are SGHAT and FQNNGV. The CDR3 extends over 15 amino acids. Trimming shortened V by 4 bases and J by 0 bases, and 10 bases separated the two germline ends. The CDR3 DNA is TGTGCCAGCAGCTCAACAGGGAGCTCTGGAAACACCATATATTTT. Protein product: CASSSTGSSGNTIYF.

The chain combines TRBV11-3 with TRBJ2-7; TRBD1 matches 7 bases. The V gene end was trimmed by 1 base and the J gene end by 0 bases; junction bases not matched to a gene: 3. The CDR3 covers 15 residues. Germline assignment: CDR1 SGHNT and CDR2 YENEEA. CDR3 in amino acids: CASSLGAGGSYEQYF. CDR3 in DNA: TGTGCCAGCAGCTTAGGGGCAGGGGGCTCCTACGAGCAGTACTTC. Full variable domain (remainder filled in from reference TRBV11-3 and TRBJ2-7): EAGVVQSPRYKIIEKKQPVAFWCNPISGHNTLYWYLQNLGQGPELLIRYENEEAVDDSQLPKDRFSAERLKGVDSTLKIQPAELGDSAVYLCASSLGAGGSYEQYFGPGTRLTVT.

The chain is built from TRBV7-9 and TRBJ2-7; 9 bases map to TRBD1. CDR3 length: 15 residues. Germline CDR1 is SEHNR and CDR2 is FQNEAQ (reference sequence). With 5 bases clipped from V and 3 bases from J, the junction kept 8 bases outside the gene matches. The CDR3 DNA follows: TGTGCCAGCAGCCCCAAAGGACAGGGGTTCTACGAGCAGTACTTC. This sequence encodes CASSPKGQGFYEQYF.

The chain combines TRBV19 with TRBJ1-3; D might be TRBD1 (6 bases). This CDR3 contains 14 residues. CDR1 and CDR2 from the germline V gene are LNHDA and SQIVND (reference sequence). V was pared by 5 bases and J by 0 bases, with 8 bases between. The CDR3 coding sequence is TGTGCCAGTAGTGCAGGGGCCTCTGGAAACACCATATATTTT. This gives the protein CASSAGASGNTIYF.

This clone was detected only a few times. The chain has TRBV7-9 and TRBJ2-7; D might be TRBD1 (6 bases). From germline, CDR1 is SEHNR and CDR2 FQNEAQ (reference sequence). V lost 5 bases to trimming and J lost 3 bases, with 17 bases between them. This CDR3 spans 15 amino acids. The CDR3 is CASSGQRKNFYEQYF. The CDR3 nucleotides read TGTGCCAGCAGCGGACAGAGAAAAAATTTCTACGAGCAGTACTTC.

The chain has TRBV30 and TRBJ1-1; no clear D gene. The germline V gene encodes CDR1 GTSNPN and CDR2 SVGIG (reference sequence). The V end lost 0 bases, the J end lost 2 bases, and 7 bases lay between the germline ends. The CDR3 loop spans 13 amino acids. The chain's CDR3 is CAWSVEGNTEAFF. In DNA form, the CDR3 reads TGTGCCTGGAGTGTAGAGGGCAACACTGAAGCTTTCTTT.

The chain is built from TRBV18 and TRBJ1-2; D gene ambiguous. The CDR3 has 19 amino acids. The ends were cut back, 6 bases at V and 1 base at J, with 27 bases in the middle. Germline lookup yields CDR1 KGHSH and CDR2 LQKENI. As DNA, the CDR3 is TGTGCCAGCTCTTTCGCCACTCCCTTGAGCGAGGGTAATAACTATGGCTACACCTTC. Residues: CASSFATPLSEGNNYGYTF.

The genes are TRBV19 and TRBJ1-3; D call uncertain. Germline V gene sequence: CDR1 LNHDA, CDR2 SQIVND (reference sequence). The CDR3 loop spans 16 amino acids. The V end lost 5 bases, the J end lost 0 bases, and 14 bases lay between the germline ends. The CDR3, as DNA: TGTGCCAGTAGTTCACAGATCCTACGCTCTGGAAACACCATATATTTT. Translation: CASSSQILRSGNTIYF.

CDR3 loop: CASSFGTYYGYTF. The CDR3 coding sequence is TGTGCCAGTAGTTTCGGGACATACTATGGCTACACCTTC. This chain connects TRBV19 to TRBJ1-2; tentative D call: TRBD1 (6 bases). The CDR3 runs 13 residues. Per germline, CDR1 LNHDA and CDR2 SQIVND (reference sequence). The germline V and J ends were trimmed by 5 bases and 3 bases, with 10 bases remaining between them.

The V gene is TRBV29-1, the J gene TRBJ2-3; TRBD1 is a possible D gene (6 bases). Germline assignment: CDR1 SQVTM and CDR2 ANQGSEA. The CDR3 consists of 13 residues. Trimming left V 8 bases short and J 2 bases short, with 14 bases between. The DNA of the CDR3 is TGCAGCTTCGTACAGGGCTTCACAGATACGCAGTATTTT. Translation: CSFVQGFTDTQYF.

Written as DNA, the CDR3 is TGTGCCAGCAGGGGGACTAGCGGGTACAATGAGCAGTTCTTC. Amino acids: CASRGTSGYNEQFF. J is TRBJ2-1 and V is TRBV2; 12 bases are shared with TRBD2. V shed 6 bases and J 4 bases; nucleotides not matched to a gene: 1. Germline V gene lookup returns CDR1 SNHLY and CDR2 FYNNEI. The CDR3 consists of 14 residues.

This clone was detected only once. V gene TRBV29-1 combines with J gene TRBJ1-1, with TRBD1 identical over 9 bases. The V segment lost 7 bases and the J segment 5 bases; nucleotides outside the gene matches: 8. This CDR3 is 13 amino acids long. Germline loops: CDR1 SQVTM, CDR2 ANQGSEA. CDR3 DNA sequence: TGCAGCGCTGCACAGGGGGCACGAACTGAAGCTTTCTTT. It specifies CSAAQGARTEAFF.

V and J are TRBV5-1 and TRBJ2-2; D is possibly TRBD2 (5 bases). Trimming shortened V by 0 bases and J by 4 bases, and 7 bases separated the two germline ends. The CDR3 loop spans 14 amino acids. Germline V gene lookup returns CDR1 SGHRS and CDR2 YFSETQ. CDR3 amino acids: CASSLDGLTGELFF. DNA for the CDR3: TGCGCCAGCAGCTTGGACGGACTCACCGGGGAGCTGTTTTTT.